The clone carrying this T cell receptor beta chain has ten or more counts. Its antigen remains unidentified. Germline V gene sequence: CDR1 LNHDA, CDR2 SQIVND (reference sequence). V gave up 3 bases and J gave up 4 bases, with 15 bases separating them. The CDR3 contains 15 residues. This sample is part of a study of breast tumors, draining lymph nodes, adjacent tissues. One entry per CDR3 protein, called by TCRdb with MiXCR from the multiplex PCR reads. The sample records around 21,000 distinct CDR3 sequences, around 40% being singletons. Overall study results and limits: Luminal-like breast cancer showed significantly greater tumor-nontumor repertoire similarity than basal-like breast cancer did. Data fit most tumor T cells coming from lymph node, expanding in tumor. That most tumor T cells come from lymph nodes remained unproven.

The sequencing sample was made of breast tumor tissue. J is TRBJ2-5 and V is TRBV19; D is unclear. The TCR comes from a female donor with breast cancer. Some clones in this sample may be carry-over from other donors' samples. DNA of the CDR3: TGTGCCAGTAGTATGAGTCGGGCAGGTGGAGAGACCCAGTACTTC. It encodes CASSMSRAGGETQYF. The full variable domain, rest sourced from reference TRBV19 and TRBJ2-5, is DGGITQSPKYLFRKEGQNVTLSCEQNLNHDAMYWYRQDPGQGLRLIYYSQIVNDFQKGDIAEGYSVSREKKESFPLTVTSAQKNPTAFYLCASSMSRAGGETQYFGPGTRLLVL.